Listed below are T cell receptor beta chains from one sample, sequenced in a study of CD8 T cells in Susac syndrome. TCRdb reprocessed the immunoSEQ multiplex PCR reads via MiXCR and lists one record per CDR3 protein. The table includes tens of thousands of distinct CDR3 sequences, 85% to 95% detected once. Specimen: CD4+ T cells from PBMCs. Every receptor here comes from a human donor with Susac syndrome. Both conserved end residues are part of each CDR3.

>TRBV7-3
CASSLISGPYNEQFF
>TRBV7-9
CASSPKGAYNEQFF
>TRBV20-1
CSARVPSVRGPYGYTF
>TRBV7-8
CASSQVRGQGEQFF
>TRBV29-1
CSVERGLLTGEQYF
>TRBV20-1
CSARLIGLPSSYEQYF
>TRBV20-1
CSARVASGGNEQFF
>TRBV7-9
CASSSSTVGSYEQYF
>TRBV30
CAWSVIGTGNEQYF
>TRBV19
CASNNKGDSLSQHF
>TRBV6-1
CASSVGIPLGLSEQYF
>TRBV6-1
CASMVTYGYTF
>TRBV3-1
CASSQDEVADTQYF
>TRBV19
CASSADQGVNEQFF
>TRBV29-1
CSVGADGYTF
>TRBV14
CASSQATNYGYTF
>TRBV5-1
CASSSLPSGGGETQYF
>TRBV6-4
CASSDSGANVLTF
>TRBV6-1
CATPPTQGNNGANVLTF
>TRBV2
CASMDRGQSNQPQHF
>TRBV5-1
CASRNSQNEKLFF
>TRBV23-1
CASSQLRTGNFYNSPLHF
>TRBV7-3
CASSLLGRGTSETQYF
>TRBV7-6
CASSRSLADPRGTQYF
>TRBV7-2
CASSLGPPADTQYF
>TRBV5-4
CASSRDSTYEQYF
>TRBV7-9
CASSLGQGESNEKLFF
>TRBV28
CASSLWGTRPQETQYF
>TRBV30
CAWHRVGYTF
>TRBV28
CASSWGRGGGQETQYF
>TRBV27
CASSLTVGNTIYF
>TRBV5-1
CASSLGTNRLQETQYF
>TRBV9
CASSPPTSAYTDTQYF
>TRBV29-1
CSVAGTAGNTIYF
>TRBV2
CASRRADTQYF
>TRBV6-5
CASTLAGLRDGELFF
>TRBV19
CASSHTGPSGANVLTF
>TRBV12-3/TRBV12-4
CASSFGDTQYF
>TRBV2
CASRRSARPAGELFF
>TRBV3-1
CASSLQGAAGELFF
>TRBV5-5
CASSLRPGQFSYEQYF
>TRBV27
CASRTGTVNTEAFF
>TRBV29-1
CSAVLIWGNTEAFF
>TRBV5-1
CASSLGSAPDTQYF
>TRBV18
CASSPTQDQPQHF
>TRBV7-3
CASSLSLGLQQFF
>TRBV20-1
CSALSIVSSYNEQFF
>TRBV19
CASSYWGQLQETQYF
>TRBV3-1
CASSPHSRLAGAQETQYF
>TRBV7-9
CASSLGVENTDTQYF
>TRBV29-1
CSVRGDGYEQYF
>TRBV12-3/TRBV12-4
CASSFKTNYGYTF
>TRBV9
CASQKFSGSSYNEQFF
>TRBV7-6
CASSLYDSITDTQYF
>TRBV5-1
CASRTGTAMIGYTF
>TRBV20-1
CSAFPTGSSGNTIYF
>TRBV12-3/TRBV12-4
CASSFNRDRGINEQFF